Listed here is a single T cell receptor beta chain. The antigen remains unidentified. All patients were mismatch repair deficient, assessed by either PCR or immunohistochemistry. TCRs were sequenced from a few patients responding to pembrolizumab. The germline CDR1 and CDR2 sequences are MDHEN and SYDVKM. CDR3 size: 15 residues. Trimming took 6 bases from V and 1 from J, leaving 15 bases between them. Here immunoSEQ multiplex PCR was the method, and the copy in TCRdb shows in-frame clones only, minus some. The sample lists some 100,000 clones; 82% were seen once. The sample belongs to a study of PD-1 blockade in mismatch repair-deficient tumors. Study overall: Enrolled about 2012-2016, patients had progressing, pretreated mismatch repair-deficient cancers of about twelve types. General observations from the study: Tumor-resident clones, often absent from pretreatment blood, expanded after pembrolizumab and then contracted.

The sequences come from peripheral blood, collected roughly eight months after starting pembrolizumab. This chain uses TRBV28 with TRBJ2-5; D tentatively reads TRBD1 or TRBD2 (5 bases each). The receptor was isolated from an adult with mismatch repair-deficient cancer. CDR3 DNA: TGTGCCAGCAGGGCATATCGGGACGGCCAAGAGACCCAGTACTTC. Protein: CASRAYRDGQETQYF. Supplemented by reference TRBV28 and TRBJ2-5, the full variable domain reads DVKVTQSSRYLVKRTGEKVFLECVQDMDHENMFWYRQDPGLGLRLIYFSYDVKMKEKGDIPEGYSVSREKKERFSLILESASTNQTSMYLCASRAYRDGQETQYFGPGTRLLVL.